Listed below are T cell receptor beta chains from one sample, sequenced in a study of cytomegalovirus exposure and HLA in healthy donors. Libraries were prepared by immunoSEQ multiplex PCR; TCRdb keeps only in-frame clonotypes and omits some of them. The sample has 120,000 to 150,000 clones; less than 85% are singletons. The source material was PBMCs. The receptors derive from a woman between 45 and 65 years old in good health and CMV-seropositive. Each CDR3 is given with its conserved first and last residue. A D gene is named only where the DNA matches it firmly. Size tells how often a clone was seen (once, few, many) or the class of an expanded clone, and some rows leave it out.

D gene	clone size	V gene	J gene	CDR3 protein	CDR3 DNA
-	once	TRBV7-9	TRBJ1-4	CSSSGHRAEGNEKLFF	TGTTCCAGCAGCGGCCACAGGGCCGAAGGTAATGAAAAACTGTTTTTT
TRBD2	few	TRBV18	TRBJ2-1	CASSQLAATYNEQFF	TGTGCCAGCTCTCAACTAGCGGCTACCTACAATGAGCAGTTCTTC
-	-	TRBV9	TRBJ2-7	CASSGPLAGEQYF	TGTGCCAGCAGCGGACCATTGGCAGGCGAGCAGTACTTC
TRBD1	-	TRBV7-3	TRBJ2-7	CASSSQGADNEQYF	TGTGCCAGCAGCTCACAGGGGGCCGACAACGAGCAGTACTTC
-	-	TRBV6-1	TRBJ2-7	CASRHRGGTHEQYF	TGTGCCAGCAGGCACCGAGGGGGTACCCACGAGCAGTACTTT
-	once	TRBV11-2	TRBJ2-7	CASYRMEGSYEQYF	TGTGCCAGCTACCGCATGGAGGGTTCCTACGAGCAGTACTTC
TRBD1	-	TRBV7-9	TRBJ1-1	CASSLKGASTEAFF	TGTGCCAGCAGCTTAAAGGGGGCGAGCACTGAAGCTTTCTTT
-	-	TRBV7-9	TRBJ2-5	CASSLRRIQETQYF	TGTGCCAGCAGCTTACGGCGGATCCAAGAGACCCAGTACTTC
-	few	TRBV5-1	TRBJ1-4	CASSSEAVGEKLFF	TGCGCCAGCAGCTCGGAGGCAGTAGGCGAAAAACTGTTTTTT
TRBD1	-	TRBV30	TRBJ1-1	CAWGTAEAFF	TGTGCCTGGGGGACAGCTGAAGCTTTCTTT
TRBD1	-	TRBV7-9	TRBJ2-7	CASSWPGTGVSHEQYF	TGTGCCAGCAGCTGGCCAGGGACAGGGGTTTCCCACGAGCAGTACTTC
-	few	TRBV28	TRBJ2-5	CASSLSTGYGETQYF	TGTGCCAGCAGTTTGTCCACAGGGTACGGAGAGACCCAGTACTTC
-	-	TRBV5-8	TRBJ1-6	CASSPGLLNSPLHF	TGTGCCAGCAGCCCGGGACTCCTTAATTCACCCCTCCACTTT
TRBD2	once	TRBV5-4	TRBJ2-7	CASSPGLAGGLYEQYF	TGTGCCAGCAGCCCGGGACTAGCGGGGGGTCTATACGAGCAGTACTTC
TRBD1	-	TRBV9	TRBJ2-5	CASSAGGTQYF	TGTGCCAGCAGCGCAGGGGGGACCCAGTACTTC
-	-	TRBV9	TRBJ1-2	CASSVAEQTAGYTF	TGTGCCAGCAGCGTAGCTGAACAGACAGCTGGCTACACCTTC
TRBD1	-	TRBV5-1	TRBJ2-7	CASSPGTGVYEQYF	TGCGCCAGCAGCCCCGGGACAGGGGTCTACGAGCAGTACTTC
-	-	TRBV2	TRBJ2-5	CASNQIGGYQETQYF	TGTGCCAGCAATCAAATAGGGGGATACCAAGAGACCCAGTACTTC
-	-	TRBV7-3	TRBJ2-1	CASSSLPSITEQFF	TGTGCCAGCAGCTCTCTCCCTAGTATCACTGAGCAGTTCTTC
TRBD1	few	TRBV19	TRBJ2-7	CASSPQGVSYEQYF	TGTGCCAGTAGCCCTCAGGGGGTCTCCTACGAGCAGTACTTC
-	once	TRBV5-1	TRBJ1-1	CASSLDSGEAFF	TGCGCCAGCAGCCTGGACAGTGGTGAAGCTTTCTTT
TRBD1	-	TRBV18	TRBJ2-7	CASSPPTGAYEQYF	TGTGCCAGCTCACCACCAACAGGGGCCTACGAGCAGTACTTC
-	-	TRBV6-4	TRBJ2-7	CASAATYYEQYF	TGTGCCAGCGCCGCCACCTACTACGAGCAGTACTTC
-	-	TRBV6-5	TRBJ1-1	CASSKTGYTEAFF	TGTGCCAGCAGCAAAACAGGGTACACTGAAGCTTTCTTT
-	-	TRBV4-3	TRBJ2-3	CASSQNWVGGGTDTQYF	TGCGCCAGCAGCCAAAATTGGGTGGGGGGAGGAACAGATACGCAGTATTTT
-	-	TRBV2	TRBJ1-1	CASSVQVMNTEAFF	TGTGCCAGCAGTGTGCAGGTGATGAACACTGAAGCTTTCTTT
-	-	TRBV2	TRBJ2-2	CASSGQLNTGELFF	TGTGCCAGCAGTGGACAGTTGAACACCGGGGAGCTGTTTTTT
TRBD1	-	TRBV28	TRBJ1-1	CASSLRDRGDTEAFF	TGTGCCAGCAGTTTAAGGGACAGGGGTGACACTGAAGCTTTCTTT
-	-	TRBV7-2	TRBJ2-5	CASSLNRLETQYF	TGTGCCAGCAGCTTAAACAGATTAGAGACCCAGTACTTC
-	-	TRBV30	TRBJ1-2	CAWTWRSQNYGYTF	TGTGCCTGGACATGGCGGAGCCAGAACTATGGCTACACCTTC
-	-	TRBV5-4	TRBJ2-5	CASSLVHLETQYF	TGTGCCAGCAGCTTAGTTCACTTGGAGACCCAGTACTTC